Listed below are T cell receptor beta chains from one sample, sequenced in a study of T cells in Graves' hyperthyroidism and ophthalmopathy. TCRdb processed the multiplex PCR reads anew with MiXCR; each CDR3 protein has one entry. This table holds fewer than 550,000 distinct CDR3 sequences, about 15% found once. Sequences were obtained from blood. The receptors were gathered from a woman younger than 35 with Graves' hyperthyroidism. Both conserved end residues are trimmed from each CDR3. Each record gives: CDR3 protein, J gene, V gene.

ASSRNRGGGYEQY	TRBJ2-7	TRBV11-2
ASGEPYGYT	TRBJ1-2	TRBV6-1
SVDPHSAGNTIY	TRBJ1-3	TRBV29-1
ASSPRSDGEGAEAF	TRBJ1-1	TRBV27
ASSQTWEGGPTYNEQF	TRBJ2-1	TRBV3-1
ASSPRDFPSSYNEQF	TRBJ2-1	TRBV13
ASSSGTSGNNEQF	TRBJ2-1	TRBV27
ASSSRPPRSYNEQF	TRBJ2-1	TRBV27
ASHRDRALGGANVLT	TRBJ2-6	TRBV12-5
ASSLRQDSDGQPQH	TRBJ1-5	TRBV12-3/TRBV12-4
ASSYSWIGHNEQF	TRBJ2-1	TRBV6-6
ASSLRRPPNTGELF	TRBJ2-2	TRBV11-3
ASSPQGAHDYGYT	TRBJ1-2	TRBV9
ASSPGQGAGYT	TRBJ1-2	TRBV3-1
ASSPRQNTEAF	TRBJ1-1	TRBV12-3/TRBV12-4
ASSLGRDQPQH	TRBJ1-5	TRBV7-2